Listed here are 8 T cell receptor beta chains from one sample, sequenced in a study of T cells in women clearing cervical HPV infection. Produced via immunoSEQ multiplex PCR; TCRdb's table is partial and in-frame only. Recorded for this sample: roughly 30,000 clones. Material: blood buffy coat. The receptors shown here come from a woman aged 18 to 75 with a cervical HPV16 infection that either progressed to CIN3+ or cleared (not recorded which).

To note about this clone: The sequence runs out 3 residues before the end of the CDR3; the remainder is reconstructed from the germline J gene. V gene TRBV7-3 combines with J gene TRBJ2-3; 11 nucleotides agree with TRBD2. The CDR3 length is 14 residues. Germline CDR1 and CDR2: SGHTA and FQGTGA. With V trimmed by 5 bases and J by 4 bases, 2 bases remained unmatched. The CDR3 DNA, read in part, is TGTGCCAGCAGCCTAGCGGGAGGCGCAGATACG. As protein: CASSLAGGADT. The whole CDR3 protein reads CASSLAGGADTQYF.

CDR3 protein: CASSQLAGAGNEQFF. The part of the CDR3 DNA that was read is TGTGCCAGTAGTCAACTAGCGGGAGCCGGCAATGAG. The chain joins TRBV19 to TRBJ2-1, with TRBD2 matching over 11 bases. The CDR3 end falls 3 residues outside the read, so it is completed with the germline J gene. Germline CDR1 and CDR2: LNHDA and SQIVND (reference sequence). After removal of 5 bases from V and 6 bases from J, the junction contained 6 bases not matched to a gene. CDR3 length: 15 amino acids.

Points on this clone: With the read ending 3 residues before the CDR3 end, the germline J gene is used to fill in that end. V is TRBV2 and J is TRBJ2-7, with 10 bases fitting TRBD2. With V trimmed by 2 bases and J by 6 bases, 16 bases remained unmatched. Germline assignment: CDR1 SNHLY and CDR2 FYNNEI. CDR3 size: 18 residues. Partial CDR3 DNA: TGTGCCAGCAGTGAACTGCTAGCGGGGGTTCTGACCCTTCCCGAG. This sequence encodes CASSELLAGVLTLPE. The full-length CDR3 reads as CASSELLAGVLTLPEQYF.

Partial CDR3 DNA: TGTGCCAGCAGCTTGTCAGAAATAACTGAA. This codes for CASSLSEITE. The whole CDR3 region reads CASSLSEITEAFF. This rearrangement joins TRBV11-2 to TRBJ1-1; unclear D gene. The CDR3 end falls 3 residues outside the read, so it is completed with the germline J gene. The germline V and J ends were trimmed by 3 bases and 5 bases, with 10 bases remaining between them. Germline CDR1 SGHAT, CDR2 FQNNGV. This CDR3 spans 13 amino acids.

The CDR3 reads CASSQTWDKDGYTF. Incomplete CDR3 DNA: TGCGCCAGCAGCCAAACCTGGGACAAAGATGGC. The rearrangement joins TRBV4-1 to TRBJ1-2; perhaps TRBD1 as D (6 bases). The CDR3 end is not reached by the read, which stops 3 residues before it; the germline J gene fills it in. CDR1 and CDR2 (germline): MGHRA, YSYEKL. Trimming stripped 2 bases from V and 6 bases from J, with 13 bases between. The CDR3 extends over 14 amino acids.

In the case of this clone: The read gets to within 3 residues of the CDR3 end, and the germline J gene fills in the rest. The V gene is TRBV5-4, the J gene TRBJ2-7; 9 bases match TRBD2. Germline V CDR1 and CDR2: SGHNT, YYREEE (reference sequence). The CDR3 runs to 15 residues. After removal of 4 bases from V and 5 bases from J, the junction contained 10 bases not matched to a gene. Incomplete CDR3 DNA: TGTGCCAGCAGCCGGGGCGGGAGGGGGATAAACGAG. Translating gives CASSRGGRGINE. The full CDR3 protein is CASSRGGRGINEQYF.

A word on this clone: Coverage ceases 3 residues before the CDR3 finishes, and the germline J gene fills in the end. The chain is built from TRBV19 and TRBJ1-2; 10 bases fit TRBD1. CDR3 length: 17 amino acids. Per the germline V gene, CDR1 is LNHDA and CDR2 is SQIVND (reference sequence). Here the CDR3 reads CASRGTGERLGKNIYTF. CDR3 bases read: TGTGCCAGTAGGGGGACAGGGGAGAGACTTGGCAAAAACATC.

On this clone: Read sequence stops 3 residues before the CDR3 end, and the germline J gene provides the missing end. This CDR3 is also generated by other DNA sequences in the sample. The chain is built from TRBV7-9 and TRBJ1-5; perhaps TRBD1 as D (6 bases). CDR1 and CDR2 (germline): SEHNR, FQNEAQ (reference sequence). The V and J ends lost 3 bases and 5 bases respectively, with 8 bases between them. The CDR3 sequence is 13 residues long. The CDR3 DNA, read in part, is TGTGCCAGCAGCTTGGAGGGGGATCAGCCC. This translates into CASSLEGDQP. The full CDR3 reads CASSLEGDQPQHF.